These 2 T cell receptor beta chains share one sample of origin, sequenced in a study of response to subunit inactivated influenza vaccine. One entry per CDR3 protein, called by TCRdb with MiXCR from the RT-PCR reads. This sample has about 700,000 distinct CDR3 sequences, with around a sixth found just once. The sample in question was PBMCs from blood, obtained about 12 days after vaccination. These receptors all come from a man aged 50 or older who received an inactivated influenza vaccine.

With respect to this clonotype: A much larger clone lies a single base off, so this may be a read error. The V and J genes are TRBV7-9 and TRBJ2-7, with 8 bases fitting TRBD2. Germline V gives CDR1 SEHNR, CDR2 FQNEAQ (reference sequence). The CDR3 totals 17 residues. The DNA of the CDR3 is TGTGCCAGCAGCGATTCCGTCTCCGGGACTAGTCCCTACAAGCAGTACTTC. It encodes CASSDSVSGTSPYKQYF.

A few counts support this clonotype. CDR3 in DNA: TGCAGTGCTAGAGATGGCATTAAGTGGGATACGCAGTATTTT. This gives the protein CSARDGIKWDTQYF. The chain links TRBV20-1 to TRBJ2-3; D ambiguous. The CDR3 is 14 residues long. Germline lookup yields CDR1 DFQATT and CDR2 SNEGSKA (reference sequence). The ends were cut back, 0 bases at V and 6 bases at J, with 13 bases in the middle.